The clone carrying this TCR beta chain was observed at least ten times. This entry belongs to a study of Graves' ophthalmopathy and Graves' hyperthyroidism. TCR beta CDR3 regions were amplified from RNA transcripts. In the first round, RT-PCR was carried out with HTBI primers, and a multiplex PCR formed the second round. In TCRdb, the multiplex PCR reads were re-called with MiXCR into one record per CDR3 protein. The table lists 350,000 to 400,000 distinct CDR3 sequences, roughly 14% of them singletons. Germline lookup yields CDR1 ENHRY and CDR2 SYGVKD. The V gene end was trimmed by 10 bases and the J gene end by 2 bases; junction bases not matched to a gene: 4. The CDR3 extends over 12 amino acids.

The sample comprised peripheral blood. The origin of this receptor is a woman aged 18-35 years with stable Graves' hyperthyroidism. The chain employs TRBV10-3 and TRBJ2-5, with 7 bases aligning to TRBD1. In DNA, the CDR3 is TGTGCCACTCCGACAGGGCAAGAGACCCAGTACTTC. Translating it yields CATPTGQETQYF.